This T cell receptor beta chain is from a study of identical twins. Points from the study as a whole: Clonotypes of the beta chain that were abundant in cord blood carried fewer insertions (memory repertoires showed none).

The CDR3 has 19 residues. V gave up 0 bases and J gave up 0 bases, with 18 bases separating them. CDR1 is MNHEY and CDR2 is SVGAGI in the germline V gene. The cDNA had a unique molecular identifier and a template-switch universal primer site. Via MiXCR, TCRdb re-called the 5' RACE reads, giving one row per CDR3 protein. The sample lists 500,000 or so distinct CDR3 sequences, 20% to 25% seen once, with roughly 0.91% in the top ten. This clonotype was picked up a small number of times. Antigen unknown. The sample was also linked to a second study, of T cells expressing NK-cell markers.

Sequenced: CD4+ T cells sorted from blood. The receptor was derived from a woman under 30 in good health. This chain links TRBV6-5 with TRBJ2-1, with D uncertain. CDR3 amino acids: CASSYSTRVSRSSYNEQFF. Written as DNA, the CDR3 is TGTGCCAGCAGTTACTCGACTCGGGTTTCCCGAAGCTCCTACAATGAGCAGTTCTTC.